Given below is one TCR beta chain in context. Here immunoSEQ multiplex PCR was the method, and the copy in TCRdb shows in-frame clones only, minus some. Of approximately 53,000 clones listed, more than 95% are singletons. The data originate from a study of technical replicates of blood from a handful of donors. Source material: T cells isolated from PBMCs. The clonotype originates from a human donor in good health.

CDR3 loop: CASTRQITGELFF. Here the CDR3 DNA reads TGTGCCAGCACCCGACAGATCACCGGGGAGCTGTTTTTT. The V call is TRBV9, the J call TRBJ2-2, with a tentative D call TRBD1 (5 bases). There are 13 residues in the CDR3. The germline CDR1 and CDR2 sequences are SGDLS and YYNGEE. The ends were cut back, 6 bases at V and 4 bases at J, with 10 bases in the middle.